This entry lists 26 T cell receptor beta chains sequenced from one sample in a study of T cell responses to AZD1222 COVID-19 vaccine (dated by TCRdb to 2020 to 2023). Library preparation was by the immunoSEQ multiplex PCR assay. TCRdb took over this immuneACCESS table, retaining in-frame rearrangements with V and J assigned. Such tables are incomplete; in checked studies, under half of the missing clones stem from an unresolved V gene, and the remainder is unexplained. For this sample there are approximately 180,000 clones; approximately 94% appear just once. The ten biggest clones cover less than 4% of the sample. According to the study, the label for this sample's time point signals: about 28 days (+/-7) after the second vaccine dose. This specimen's treatment or condition label, per the study, means: meningococcal conjugate vaccine given as trial control. The sequencing used peripheral blood, collected 28 days after the second dose of the MenACWY control vaccine. These receptors were collected from an adult who received the MenACWY meningococcal vaccine as a control.

This chain joins TRBV7-9 and TRBJ1-6; D ambiguous. The length of the CDR3 is 13 residues. Germline CDR1 is SEHNR and CDR2 is FQNEAQ (reference sequence). Trimming left V 4 bases short and J 3 bases short, with 4 bases between. CDR3 in amino acids: CASSSDYNSPLHF. DNA for the CDR3: TGTGCCAGCAGCTCTGACTATAATTCACCCCTCCACTTT.

This clone appeared a single time. The genes are TRBV28 and TRBJ2-3; 7 bases match TRBD2. Germline CDR1 is MDHEN and CDR2 is SYDVKM. Losses at the gene ends were 5 bases for V and 0 bases for J; bases not matched to a gene: 5. The CDR3 length is 15 residues. The CDR3 DNA reads as TGTGCCAGCAGTAGAACTAGCGAGAGCACAGATACGCAGTATTTT. Translation: CASSRTSESTDTQYF.

J is TRBJ2-2 and V is TRBV3-1 (or the pseudogene TRBV3-2), with 8 bases aligning to TRBD2. CDR1 LGHDT and CDR2 YNNKEL come from the germline V gene (reference sequence). The CDR3 totals 16 residues. The junction had 9 bases not matched to a gene; V was cut back by 3 bases and J by 6 bases. This CDR3 reads CASSHSGTRGSGELFF. CDR3 in DNA: TGTGCCAGCAGCCATTCCGGGACTAGAGGATCCGGGGAGCTGTTTTTT.

The V and J genes are TRBV10-3 and TRBJ2-2; D not certain. Germline V gene data show CDR1 as ENHRY and CDR2 as SYGVKD. This CDR3 comprises 12 residues. The CDR3 region has the DNA TGTGCTAACCGGGCCAACACCGGGGAGCTGTTTTTT. This sequence encodes CANRANTGELFF.

For this clone: Other nucleotide sequences from this sample produce the same CDR3. The J gene is TRBJ2-5, the V gene TRBV12-3 or TRBV12-4; D uncertain. The CDR3 totals 11 residues. V lost 5 bases, J lost 5 bases, and 6 bases lay in between. The CDR3 reads CASSKRETQYF. CDR3 DNA sequence: TGTGCCAGCAGTAAGAGGGAGACCCAGTACTTC.

The rearrangement uses TRBV27 and TRBJ2-7, with 10 bases fitting TRBD2. CDR3 length equals 15 residues. CDR1 is MNHEY, CDR2 SMNVEV, per germline (reference sequence). V trimming: 5 bases; J trimming: 3 bases; junction bases outside the gene matches: 7. The CDR3 DNA sequence: TGTGCCAGCAGTGCGCGACTAGCGGGTGACTACGAGCAGTACTTC. It specifies CASSARLAGDYEQYF.

J is TRBJ2-1 and V is TRBV19; D is uncertain. Germline V lookup: CDR1 LNHDA, CDR2 SQIVND (reference sequence). Deletions cut 3 bases from V and 7 bases from J, with 7 bases between. The CDR3 runs 12 residues. The CDR3 DNA reads as TGTGCCAGTAGTATCGCCGAGAATGAGCAGTTCTTC. Protein product: CASSIAENEQFF.

The chain links TRBV2 to TRBJ1-2, with a weak D call TRBD1 (6 bases). Germline CDR1 and CDR2: SNHLY and FYNNEI. This CDR3 has 13 amino acids. The germline V and J ends were trimmed by 7 bases and 7 bases, with 16 bases remaining between them. The CDR3 region has the DNA TGTGCCAGCATCTTGTACGGGGGCACTGGCTACACCTTC. Protein product: CASILYGGTGYTF.

V and J are TRBV4-2 and TRBJ2-7, with 14 nucleotides matching TRBD2. CDR1 and CDR2 from the germline V gene are LGHNA and YNFKEQ. V was clipped by 2 bases and J by 2 bases; unmatched bases: 5. The CDR3 loop spans 17 amino acids. CDR3 nucleotide sequence: TGTGCCAGCAGCCAACGACTAGCGGGAGGGCCGCCCTACGAGCAGTACTTC. Its protein is CASSQRLAGGPPYEQYF.

V usage is TRBV27 and J usage is TRBJ1-2; no firm D call. V was cut by 4 bases and J by 6 bases, with 9 bases left in between. Germline V gene data show CDR1 as MNHEY and CDR2 as SMNVEV (reference sequence). CDR3 size: 12 residues. The CDR3 region is CASSSGDNGYTF. For the CDR3, the DNA is TGTGCCAGCAGTTCCGGAGACAATGGCTACACCTTC.

The rearrangement uses TRBV18 and TRBJ1-5, with 9 bases lining up with TRBD1. The junction had 9 bases not matched to a gene; V was cut back by 1 base and J by 2 bases. Germline-derived CDR1 and CDR2 are KGHSH and LQKENI. The length of the CDR3 is 18 residues. CDR3 DNA sequence: TGTGCCAGCTCACCACGTCCCGGGACAGGGATTGGCAATCAGCCCCAGCATTTT. The encoded protein is CASSPRPGTGIGNQPQHF.

The chain combines TRBV15 with TRBJ2-7; maybe TRBD1 (6 bases). Per germline, CDR1 LNHNV and CDR2 YYDKDF (reference sequence). This CDR3 is built from 15 residues. V gave up 1 base and J gave up 5 bases, with 15 bases separating them. The CDR3 loop reads CATSRAGQAFHEQYF. As DNA, the CDR3 is TGTGCCACCAGCAGAGCGGGACAAGCATTTCACGAGCAGTACTTC.

The genes are TRBV11-2 and TRBJ2-3; D is uncertain. This CDR3 contains 16 residues. Trimming left V 7 bases short and J 1 base short, with 18 bases between. CDR1 and CDR2 (germline): SGHAT, FQNNGV. CDR3 DNA: TGTGCCAGCAACCCCCCAACCAGCAGCGGCACAGATACGCAGTATTTT. Translated: CASNPPTSSGTDTQYF.

V usage is TRBV7-8 and J usage is TRBJ2-7; TRBD1 aligns across 9 bases. CDR1 and CDR2 (germline): SGHVS, FQNEAQ. The CDR3 is 15 amino acids. J lost 2 bases, V lost 5 bases, and 7 bases had no gene match. Written as DNA, the CDR3 is TGTGCCAGCAGCCGTACAGGGGGCGCCGCCTACGAGCAGTACTTC. It specifies CASSRTGGAAYEQYF. Together with reference TRBV7-8 and TRBJ2-7, the CDR3 gives the full variable domain: GAGVSQSPRYKVAKRGQDVALRCDPISGHVSLFWYQQALGQGPEFLTYFQNEAQLDKSGLPSDRFFAERPEGSVSTLKIQRTQQEDSAVYLCASSRTGGAAYEQYFGPGTRLTVT.

This clone is a singleton in its sample. This chain uses TRBV30 with TRBJ1-1, with D perhaps matching TRBD1 (5 bases). CDR1 GTSNPN and CDR2 SVGIG come from the germline V gene (reference sequence). Trimming cost V 0 bases and J 4 bases, with 9 bases left between them. CDR3 length: 13 residues. This chain's CDR3 is CAWSVGGGTEAFF. The CDR3 DNA reads TGTGCCTGGAGTGTTGGGGGGGGCACTGAAGCTTTCTTT.

CDR3 nucleotide sequence: TGTGCCAGCGGGAGCACAGATACGCAGTATTTT. It specifies CASGSTDTQYF. The V call is TRBV13, the J call TRBJ2-3; D not certain. V dropped 8 bases and J dropped 0 bases, with 3 bases sitting between them. The CDR3 contains 11 residues. CDR1 is PRHDT and CDR2 is FYEKMQ in the germline V gene (reference sequence).

V and J are TRBV7-2 and TRBJ1-2, with a weak D call TRBD1 (6 bases). CDR3 length: 15 amino acids. V lost 0 bases and J lost 4, with 12 bases in between. Germline V gene lookup returns CDR1 SGHTA and CDR2 FQGNSA. The CDR3 here is CASSLAGGLGYGYTF. CDR3 in DNA: TGTGCCAGCAGCTTAGCGGGGGGGCTTGGCTATGGCTACACCTTC.

Turning to this clone: Other DNA sequences in the sample encode the same CDR3. V and J are TRBV7-2 and TRBJ2-3; 10 bases fit TRBD2. This CDR3 has 15 amino acids. Germline V gene data show CDR1 as SGHTA and CDR2 as FQGNSA. Losses at the gene ends were 4 bases for V and 0 bases for J; bases not matched to a gene: 1. CDR3 DNA: TGTGCCAGCAGCTCGGGACTAGCGAGCACAGATACGCAGTATTTT. Translating gives CASSSGLASTDTQYF.

The CDR3 region has the DNA TGTGCCAGCAGCTTAGTAGGGTCCCGAGCCATATATTTT. Translating it yields CASSLVGSRAIYF. This rearrangement joins TRBV7-8 to TRBJ1-3; no reliable D call. The CDR3 is 13 amino acids. The ends were cut back, 1 base at V and 11 bases at J, with 12 bases in the middle. Germline loops: CDR1 SGHVS, CDR2 FQNEAQ.

The sample holds a few counts of this clone. The J gene is TRBJ2-7, the V gene TRBV27; D tentatively reads TRBD1 or TRBD2 (5 bases each). V shed 11 bases and J shed 3 bases, with 11 bases lying between them. The CDR3 has 11 amino acids. Germline V lookup: CDR1 MNHEY, CDR2 SMNVEV (reference sequence). Here the CDR3 DNA reads TGTGCCGTCGGGACCAACTACGAGCAGTACTTC. It codes for CAVGTNYEQYF.

This clone was observed once. This chain connects TRBV19 to TRBJ1-1, with 7 bases lining up with TRBD1. This CDR3 region has 13 residues. V lost 6 bases and J lost 3; bases outside the gene matches: 4. Germline values: CDR1 LNHDA, CDR2 SQIVND (reference sequence). This chain's CDR3 is CASRDTGDTEAFF. In DNA form, the CDR3 reads TGTGCCAGTAGGGACACAGGGGACACTGAAGCTTTCTTT. The full variable domain, in which reference TRBV19 and TRBJ1-1 provide the parts outside the CDR3, is DGGITQSPKYLFRKEGQNVTLSCEQNLNHDAMYWYRQDPGQGLRLIYYSQIVNDFQKGDIAEGYSVSREKKESFPLTVTSAQKNPTAFYLCASRDTGDTEAFFGQGTRLTVV.

The chain joins TRBV11-2 to TRBJ2-1, with D perhaps TRBD2 (7 bases). Trimming removed 6 bases from V and 0 bases from J, with 15 bases in between. CDR3 length: 16 residues. Germline V CDR1 and CDR2: SGHAT, FQNNGV. CDR3 sequence (DNA): TGTGCCAGCAGAACAGGGCGGGGGAGCTCCTACAATGAGCAGTTCTTC. It encodes CASRTGRGSSYNEQFF.

V gene TRBV11-1 combines with J gene TRBJ2-5; D gene unclear. This CDR3 comprises 15 residues. Trimming pared 4 bases from V and 2 bases from J, leaving 14 bases between. Germline V gives CDR1 SGHAT, CDR2 FQDESV (reference sequence). The CDR3 nucleotides are TGTGCCAGCAGCTCCCACGCTAGGAGACAAGAGACCCAGTACTTC. This encodes CASSSHARRQETQYF. Full variable domain (outside the CDR3, taken from reference TRBV11-1 and TRBJ2-5): EAEVAQSPRYKITEKSQAVAFWCDPISGHATLYWYRQILGQGPELLVQFQDESVVDDSQLPKDRFSAERLKGVDSTLKIQPAELGDSAMYLCASSSHARRQETQYFGPGTRLLVL.

This chain connects TRBV12-3 or TRBV12-4 to TRBJ1-1; D is ambiguous. Between the trimmed V and J ends, which lost 5 bases and 2 bases, there was a span of 9 bases. CDR3 length: 13 residues. This CDR3 is CASSLDGNTEAFF. CDR3 DNA sequence: TGTGCCAGCAGTCTTGACGGTAACACTGAAGCTTTCTTT.

The rearrangement uses TRBV6-5 and TRBJ2-5, with TRBD1 matching over 10 bases. In germline, CDR1 is MNHEY, CDR2 SVGAGI. The CDR3 is made up of 15 amino acids. With V trimmed by 6 bases and J by 5 bases, 9 bases remained unmatched. This chain's CDR3 is CASRSTGGAFETQYF. As DNA, the CDR3 is TGTGCCAGCAGATCGACAGGGGGCGCTTTTGAGACCCAGTACTTC.

The chain recombines TRBV10-1 with TRBJ1-5, with TRBD1 as a possible D gene (6 bases). The CDR3 contains 14 residues. V dropped 3 bases and J dropped 2 bases, with 8 bases sitting between them. Per the germline V gene, CDR1 is WNHNN and CDR2 is SYGVQD (reference sequence). CDR3 protein: CASSDSGGNQPQHF. For the CDR3, the DNA is TGCGCCAGCAGTGATTCAGGGGGCAATCAGCCCCAGCATTTT.